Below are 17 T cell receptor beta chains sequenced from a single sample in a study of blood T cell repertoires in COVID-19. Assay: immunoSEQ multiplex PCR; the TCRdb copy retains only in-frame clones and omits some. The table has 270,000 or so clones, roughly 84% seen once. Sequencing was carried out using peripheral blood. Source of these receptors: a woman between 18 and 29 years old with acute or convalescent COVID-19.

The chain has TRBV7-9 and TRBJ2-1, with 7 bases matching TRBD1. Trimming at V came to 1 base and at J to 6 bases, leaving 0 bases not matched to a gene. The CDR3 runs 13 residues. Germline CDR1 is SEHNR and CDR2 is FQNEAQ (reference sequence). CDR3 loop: CASSLGQGNEQFF. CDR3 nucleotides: TGTGCCAGCAGCTTAGGACAGGGCAATGAGCAGTTCTTC.

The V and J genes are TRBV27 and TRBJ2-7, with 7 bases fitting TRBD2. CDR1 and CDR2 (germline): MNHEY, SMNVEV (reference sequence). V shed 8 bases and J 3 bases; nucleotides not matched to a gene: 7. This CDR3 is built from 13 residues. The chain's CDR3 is CASAAGDLYEQYF. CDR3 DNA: TGTGCCAGCGCCGCGGGGGACCTCTACGAGCAGTACTTC.

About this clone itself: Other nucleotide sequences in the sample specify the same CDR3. CDR3 residues: CASSPGTGDQPQHF. CDR3 DNA sequence: TGTGCCAGCTCACCCGGGACAGGGGATCAGCCCCAGCATTTT. This chain uses TRBV18 with TRBJ1-5, with 10 nucleotides matching TRBD1. There are 14 residues in the CDR3. Germline CDR1 is KGHSH and CDR2 is LQKENI. V was clipped by 3 bases and J by 5 bases; unmatched bases: 1.

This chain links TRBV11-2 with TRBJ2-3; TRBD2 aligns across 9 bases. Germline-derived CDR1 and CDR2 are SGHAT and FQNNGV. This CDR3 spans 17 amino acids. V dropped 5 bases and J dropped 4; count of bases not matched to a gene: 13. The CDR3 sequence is CASSPRSLAGRSDTQYF. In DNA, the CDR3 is TGTGCCAGCAGCCCTAGGTCTCTAGCGGGAAGGTCAGATACGCAGTATTTT.

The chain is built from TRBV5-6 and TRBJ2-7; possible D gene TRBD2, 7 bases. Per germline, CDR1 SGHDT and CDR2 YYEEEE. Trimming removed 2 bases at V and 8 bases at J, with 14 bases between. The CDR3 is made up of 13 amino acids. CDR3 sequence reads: CASSLSRGHKQYF. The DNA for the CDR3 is TGTGCCAGCAGCTTATCGCGGGGGCACAAGCAGTACTTC.

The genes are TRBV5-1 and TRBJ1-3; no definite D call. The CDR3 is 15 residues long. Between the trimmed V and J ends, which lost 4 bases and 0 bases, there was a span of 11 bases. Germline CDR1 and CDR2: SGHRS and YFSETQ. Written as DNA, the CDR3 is TGCGCCAGCAGCCAGGACGGGAACTCTGGAAACACCATATATTTT. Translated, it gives CASSQDGNSGNTIYF. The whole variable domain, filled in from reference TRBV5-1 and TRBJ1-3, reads KAGVTQTPRYLIKTRGQQVTLSCSPISGHRSVSWYQQTPGQGLQFLFEYFSETQRNKGNFPGRFSGRQFSNSRSEMNVSTLELGDSALYLCASSQDGNSGNTIYFGEGSWLTVV.

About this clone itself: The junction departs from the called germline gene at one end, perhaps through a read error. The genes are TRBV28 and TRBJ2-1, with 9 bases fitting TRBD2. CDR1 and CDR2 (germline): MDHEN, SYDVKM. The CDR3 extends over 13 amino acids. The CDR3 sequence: CALELAGLNEQFF. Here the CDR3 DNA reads TGCGCTCTCGAGCTAGCGGGGCTCAATGAGCAGTTCTTC.

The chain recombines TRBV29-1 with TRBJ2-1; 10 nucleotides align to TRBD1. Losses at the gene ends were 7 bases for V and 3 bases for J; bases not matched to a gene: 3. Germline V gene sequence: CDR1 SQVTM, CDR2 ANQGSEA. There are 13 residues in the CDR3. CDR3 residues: CSARTGGYNEQFF. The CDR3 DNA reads TGCAGCGCCCGGACAGGGGGCTACAATGAGCAGTTCTTC.

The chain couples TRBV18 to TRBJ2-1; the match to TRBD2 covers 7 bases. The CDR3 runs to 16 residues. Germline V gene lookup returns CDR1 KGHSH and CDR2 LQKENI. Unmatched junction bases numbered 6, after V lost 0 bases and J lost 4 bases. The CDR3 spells CASSPPLRETYNEQFF. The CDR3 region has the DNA TGTGCCAGCTCACCACCCCTGCGGGAGACTTACAATGAGCAGTTCTTC.

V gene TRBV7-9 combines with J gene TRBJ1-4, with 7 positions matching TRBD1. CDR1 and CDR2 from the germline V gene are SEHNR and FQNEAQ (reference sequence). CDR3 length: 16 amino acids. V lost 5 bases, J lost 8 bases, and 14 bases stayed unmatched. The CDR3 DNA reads TGTGCCAGCAGCCCAAATACCGGGACAGTCCGGGAAAAACTGTTTTTT. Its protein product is CASSPNTGTVREKLFF.

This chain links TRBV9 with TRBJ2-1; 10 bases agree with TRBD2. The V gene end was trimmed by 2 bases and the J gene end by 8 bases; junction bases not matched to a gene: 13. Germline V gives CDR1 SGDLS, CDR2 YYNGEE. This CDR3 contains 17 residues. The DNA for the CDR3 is TGTGCCAGCAGCGTCCAACCACTAGCGGGAACCCCGTATGAGCAGTTCTTC. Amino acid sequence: CASSVQPLAGTPYEQFF.

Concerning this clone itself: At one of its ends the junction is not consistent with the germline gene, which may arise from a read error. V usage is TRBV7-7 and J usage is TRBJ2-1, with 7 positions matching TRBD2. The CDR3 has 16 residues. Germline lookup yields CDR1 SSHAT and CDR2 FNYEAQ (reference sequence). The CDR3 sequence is CASSPSSGDSYNEQFF. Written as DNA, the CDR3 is TGTGCTAGCAGCCCGTCTAGCGGTGACTCCTACAATGAGCAGTTCTTC.

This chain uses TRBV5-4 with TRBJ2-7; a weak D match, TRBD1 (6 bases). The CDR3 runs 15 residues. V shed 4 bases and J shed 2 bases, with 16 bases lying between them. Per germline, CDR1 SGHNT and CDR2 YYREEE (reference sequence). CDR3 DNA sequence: TGTGCCAGCAGCCTCCAACCCGGACAGCCCTACGAGCAGTACTTC. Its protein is CASSLQPGQPYEQYF.

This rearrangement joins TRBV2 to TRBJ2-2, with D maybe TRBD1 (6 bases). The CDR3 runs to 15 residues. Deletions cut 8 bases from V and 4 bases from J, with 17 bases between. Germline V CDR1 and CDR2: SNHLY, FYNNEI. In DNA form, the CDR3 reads TGTGCCAGCGGCGACAGGTTTTTTGGCACCGGGGAGCTGTTTTTT. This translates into CASGDRFFGTGELFF.

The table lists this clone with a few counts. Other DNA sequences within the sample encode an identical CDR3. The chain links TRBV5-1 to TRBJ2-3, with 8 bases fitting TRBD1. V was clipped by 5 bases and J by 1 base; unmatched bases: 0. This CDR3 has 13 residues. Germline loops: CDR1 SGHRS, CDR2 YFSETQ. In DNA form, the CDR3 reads TGCGCCAGCAGGACAGGGGGCACAGATACGCAGTATTTT. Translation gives CASRTGGTDTQYF.

CDR3: CASSERPGNYGYTF. CDR3 nucleotide sequence: TGTGCCAGCAGCGAACGGCCAGGGAACTATGGCTACACCTTC. The chain recombines TRBV7-2 with TRBJ1-2; D perhaps matches TRBD1 (5 bases). Trimming pared 5 bases from V and 2 bases from J, leaving 12 bases between. The germline V gene encodes CDR1 SGHTA and CDR2 FQGNSA. This CDR3 is 14 amino acids long. Based on the CDR3 plus reference TRBV7-2 and TRBJ1-2, the full variable domain is GAGVSQSPSNKVTEKGKDVELRCDPISGHTALYWYRQSLGQGLEFLIYFQGNSAPDKSGLPSDRFSAERTGGSVSTLTIQRTQQEDSAVYLCASSERPGNYGYTFGSGTRLTVV.

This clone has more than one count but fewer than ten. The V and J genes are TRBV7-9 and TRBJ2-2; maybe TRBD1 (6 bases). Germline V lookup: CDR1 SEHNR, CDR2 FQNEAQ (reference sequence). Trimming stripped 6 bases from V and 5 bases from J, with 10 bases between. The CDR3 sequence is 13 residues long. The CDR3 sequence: CASRRGNTGELFF. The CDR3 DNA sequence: TGTGCCAGCAGAAGGGGGAATACCGGGGAGCTGTTTTTT.